Listed here is a single TCR beta chain. Unsorted PBMC DNA underwent sequencing on ten immunoSEQ deep assay plates. Profiling relied on immunoSEQ multiplex PCR, and the TCRdb table lists in-frame clones only, not all of them. The sample includes about 480,000 clones, over 60% seen only once; the top ten take approximately 13%. The data originate from a study of shared clonotypes between healthy human individuals. None of the donors, who were healthy HIV-negative adults, had recently had acute infections or vaccinations. About 91 million PBMCs served as the genomic DNA source for unsorted samples. This TCR was recovered from a middle-aged woman in good health. Some clones in this sample may be carry-over from other donors' samples. The sequenced sample was PBMCs.

CDR3 coding DNA: TGTGCCAGCAGTTACTCGGGCCCCCAAGAGACCCAGTACTTC. Translated, it gives CASSYSGPQETQYF. This chain joins TRBV6-5 and TRBJ2-5; unclear D gene. CDR1 is MNHEY, CDR2 SVGAGI, per germline. Trimming pared 0 bases from V and 1 base from J, leaving 6 bases between. This CDR3 comprises 14 residues.